This T cell receptor beta chain is from a study of human thymus T cells (dated by TCRdb to about 2020). General notes on the study: TCR alpha and beta repertoires from about 8 infant thymus samples and a few related peripheral blood samples were characterized in the study. The infant donors were about 7 to 244 days old, and the cohort included six or seven males and two females. Study-level results and caveats: On average, thymus samples yielded about 810,000 unique TCRB clonotypes, whereas blood samples yielded some 92,000. Both the thymic and the peripheral blood repertoires appeared to show biased V and J gene segment usage.

V lost 1 base and J lost 2 bases, and the count of bases not matched to a germline gene is 5. From its cysteine to its phenylalanine, the CDR3 spans 16 amino acids. Only CDR3 DNA remains: 48 bases, in frame from the first base. CDR1 and CDR2 are read off the germline V gene (reference sequence) as SEHNR and FQNEAQ. The immunoSEQ multiplex PCR assay was used to amplify the TCRB and TCRAD loci from a standardized amount of quality-controlled genomic DNA. The amplicons covered the V(D)J region and were long enough to include the CDR3 and to identify the V and J genes. The commercial immunoSEQ service was used to sequence amplicons on an Illumina platform. In the source study's methods: Primer bias and sequencing errors were corrected as previously described, and TCRAD and TCRB definitions were based on the IMGT database. immunoSEQ Analyzer 3.0 and VDJTools were used for repertoire analysis, which covered basic statistics, V/J segment usage, diversity estimates, rarefaction and pairwise overlap. Diversity was estimated with Chao1, ChaoE, Efron-Thisted, Shannon and inverse Simpson indices, and also on datasets down-sampled to the smallest sample. Repertoire overlap was determined by strict matching of CDR3 nucleotide sequence, V gene and J gene, and Jaccard-based multidimensional scaling clustering was applied. As stored in TCRdb, this immuneACCESS dataset retains in-frame rearrangements with V and J assigned. A fraction of the clones does not appear; measured against another copy, unresolved V genes explain less than half of the discrepancy, and the remainder lacks a known reason. V, J and clone size derive from that table, while D and trimming were established from the DNA sequence. The sample table shows some 40,000 clones, and approximately 93% are seen once. In total, the top ten clones hold over 0.1% of the sample.

Donors were immunologically healthy infants undergoing open corrective cardiac surgery for congenital heart defects in Finland. For four of the eight donors, a small about 0.5-1 mL aliquot of peripheral blood was collected during surgery. Instead of starting from a fixed cell number, genomic DNA extraction from blood samples used all available leukocytes. ACK lysis buffer was used to remove erythrocytes from blood, and the leukocytes were stored at -70 degrees C as pellets. A QIAsymphony instrument was used to extract genomic DNA from the frozen cell pellets. Regarding this clone: Its antigen is currently not known. No much larger clone exists at a distance of one base, and base qualities are not known.

The sequence was obtained from a boy less than two years old with a congenital heart defect but otherwise immunologically healthy. Here the chain combines TRBV7-9 and TRBJ2-3, with 8 middle bases fitting TRBD2. Sequenced sample: blood. The CDR3 reads as follows: CASSLGTSHITDTQYF. The DNA sequence is TGTGCCAGCAGCTTAGGGACTAGCCACATCACAGATACGCAGTATTTT.